Each of the 11 T cell receptor beta chains below was sequenced from the same sample in a study of T-cell reconstitution after alpha-beta-depleted transplantation in children. Using unique molecular identifiers, the investigators prepared the TCRbeta library. TCRdb ran MiXCR on the PCR reads and lists one entry per CDR3 protein. In the table there are more than 450,000 distinct CDR3 sequences, about a sixth of which are singletons. The sequencing used PBMCs from the stem cell graft donor, collected from the stem cell graft. The receptors come from a human donor who donated a stem cell graft to a child with acute lymphoblastic leukemia.

As DNA, the CDR3 is TGTGCCACCAGTGATTTTCTCTCACCTAGCGGCCCCAATGAGCAGTTCTTC. This codes for CATSDFLSPSGPNEQFF. The chain joins TRBV24-1 to TRBJ2-1; 7 bases are a match to TRBD2. The germline CDR1 and CDR2 sequences are KGHDR and SFDVKD. V was pared by 1 base and J by 6 bases, with 11 bases of the junction left unmatched. The length of the CDR3 is 17 residues.

This clonotype was recorded many times. V is TRBV7-3 and J is TRBJ1-1; possibly TRBD1 for D (5 bases). The CDR3 is 15 amino acids. CDR1 and CDR2 from the germline V gene are SGHTA and FQGTGA. Trimming left V 1 base short and J 1 base short, with 10 bases between. Written as DNA, the CDR3 is TGTGCCAGCAGCTTAATGGGGGTCGGGAACACTGAAGCTTTCTTT. It encodes CASSLMGVGNTEAFF.

This clonotype was seen more than once but under ten times. The chain has TRBV7-9 and TRBJ1-1; TRBD1 matches at 7 bases. This CDR3 is built from 14 residues. Germline CDR1 SEHNR, CDR2 FQNEAQ (reference sequence). V gave up 3 bases and J gave up 5 bases; unmatched junction bases: 6. For the CDR3, the DNA is TGTGCCAGCAGCTTCGCCACGGACAGGACTGAAGCTTTCTTT. Translation: CASSFATDRTEAFF.

J is TRBJ2-7 and V is TRBV7-6; no reliable D call. Between the trimmed V and J ends, which lost 3 bases and 4 bases, there was a span of 16 bases. This CDR3 comprises 15 residues. The germline CDR1 and CDR2 sequences are SGHVS and FNYEAQ. In DNA form, the CDR3 reads TGTGCCAGCAGCTTGACGGGCGGAGTTGAATACGAGCAGTACTTC. This gives the protein CASSLTGGVEYEQYF.

The rearrangement joins TRBV7-3 to TRBJ2-1; possibly TRBD2 for D (5 bases). This CDR3 region has 16 residues. With 2 bases removed from V and 7 bases from J, the gap between germline ends came to 18 bases. CDR1 and CDR2 from the germline V gene are SGHTA and FQGTGA. In nucleotides, the CDR3 is TGTGCCAGCAGCTTAGATGGGTGGGAGACGGTGAATGAGCAGTTCTTC. It encodes CASSLDGWETVNEQFF.

This clonotype was picked up a small number of times. The chain links TRBV6-5 to TRBJ2-2; D is unresolved. CDR1 and CDR2 (germline): MNHEY, SVGAGI. The length of the CDR3 is 13 residues. The V end was cut by 2 bases, the J end by 6 bases, with 7 bases between. CDR3 nucleotide sequence: TGTGCCAGCAGTTACCTGGGGTCCGGGGAGCTGTTTTTT. It specifies CASSYLGSGELFF.

V is TRBV19 and J is TRBJ2-7; D is perhaps TRBD1 or TRBD2 (6 bases each). Deletions cut 4 bases from V and 6 bases from J, with 13 bases between. Per germline, CDR1 LNHDA and CDR2 SQIVND (reference sequence). The CDR3 is 13 residues long. The CDR3 DNA reads TGTGCCAGTAGTACCCAACAGGGAGGCGAGCAGTACTTC. This sequence encodes CASSTQQGGEQYF. The full variable domain, in which reference TRBV19 and TRBJ2-7 provide the parts outside the CDR3, is DGGITQSPKYLFRKEGQNVTLSCEQNLNHDAMYWYRQDPGQGLRLIYYSQIVNDFQKGDIAEGYSVSREKKESFPLTVTSAQKNPTAFYLCASSTQQGGEQYFGPGTRLTVT.

This clonotype was observed a few times. The gene calls are TRBV29-1 and TRBJ1-2; TRBD1 is a possible D gene (6 bases). The CDR3 totals 15 residues. From germline, CDR1 is SQVTM and CDR2 ANQGSEA. V gave up 1 base and J gave up 4 bases, with 16 bases separating them. CDR3 bases: TGCAGCGTTGAAGGCGCGGGGACAACTAGCTATGGCTACACCTTC. This gives the protein CSVEGAGTTSYGYTF.

The chain links TRBV11-2 to TRBJ2-1; TRBD2 matches 9 bases. The germline V gene has CDR1 SGHAT and CDR2 FQNNGV. V was clipped by 5 bases and J by 6 bases; unmatched bases: 14. This CDR3 has 17 residues. The DNA of the CDR3 is TGTGCCAGCAGCGTAGGGGTTCGCGGGAGGGCCCCCAATGAGCAGTTCTTC. It yields the protein CASSVGVRGRAPNEQFF.

At least ten counts were recorded for this clonotype. The rearrangement uses TRBV18 and TRBJ2-1; 7 bases match TRBD2. Germline V gene sequence: CDR1 KGHSH, CDR2 LQKENI. The trim removed 6 bases at V and 3 bases at J, leaving 8 bases unmatched. This CDR3 region has 15 residues. The CDR3 coding sequence is TGTGCCAGCTCCGCACTAGCGTCGGTCTACAATGAGCAGTTCTTC. Residues: CASSALASVYNEQFF.

The chain has TRBV5-1 and TRBJ2-1, with 7 positions matching TRBD2. J lost 0 bases, V lost 5 bases, and 11 bases had no gene match. The CDR3 is made up of 17 amino acids. CDR1 is SGHRS, CDR2 YFSETQ, per germline. The DNA of the CDR3 is TGCGCCAGCAGGTGGACACTAGCGTTATACTCCTACAATGAGCAGTTCTTC. Protein product: CASRWTLALYSYNEQFF.